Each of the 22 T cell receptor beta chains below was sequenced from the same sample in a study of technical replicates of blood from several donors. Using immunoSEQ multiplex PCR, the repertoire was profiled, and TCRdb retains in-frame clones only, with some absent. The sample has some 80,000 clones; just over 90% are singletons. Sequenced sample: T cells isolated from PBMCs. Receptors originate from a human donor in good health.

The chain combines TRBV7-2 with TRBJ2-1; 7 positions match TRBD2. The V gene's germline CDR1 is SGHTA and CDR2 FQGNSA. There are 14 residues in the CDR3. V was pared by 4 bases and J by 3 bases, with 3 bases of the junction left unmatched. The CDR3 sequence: CASSSGTNYNEQFF. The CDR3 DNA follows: TGTGCCAGCAGCTCCGGGACTAACTACAATGAGCAGTTCTTC.

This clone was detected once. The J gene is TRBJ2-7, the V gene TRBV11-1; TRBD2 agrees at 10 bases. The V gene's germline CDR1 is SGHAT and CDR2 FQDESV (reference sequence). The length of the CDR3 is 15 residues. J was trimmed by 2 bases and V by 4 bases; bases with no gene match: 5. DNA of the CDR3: TGTGCCAGCAGCTCTTGGACTAGCGGACCCTACGAGCAGTACTTC. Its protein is CASSSWTSGPYEQYF.

The CDR3 coding sequence is TGTGCCAGCTCACCCAGGGCGGGGACCGATGAGCAGTTCTTC. Its translation: CASSPRAGTDEQFF. The chain has TRBV18 and TRBJ2-1; possible D gene TRBD2, 6 bases. Germline V gives CDR1 KGHSH, CDR2 LQKENI. Trimming cost V 3 bases and J 8 bases, with 14 bases left between them. The CDR3 totals 14 residues. The variable domain in full, completed from reference TRBV18 and TRBJ2-1, reads NAGVMQNPRHLVRRRGQEARLRCSPMKGHSHVYWYRQLPEEGLKFMVYLQKENIIDESGMPKERFSAEFPKEGPSILRIQQVVRGDSAAYFCASSPRAGTDEQFFGPGTRLTVL.

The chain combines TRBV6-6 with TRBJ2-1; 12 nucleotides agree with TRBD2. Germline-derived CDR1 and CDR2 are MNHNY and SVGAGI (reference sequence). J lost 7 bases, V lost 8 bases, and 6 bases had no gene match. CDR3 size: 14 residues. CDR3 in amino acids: CASATSGSRNEQFF. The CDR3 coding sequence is TGTGCCAGCGCGACTAGCGGGAGTCGTAATGAGCAGTTCTTC.

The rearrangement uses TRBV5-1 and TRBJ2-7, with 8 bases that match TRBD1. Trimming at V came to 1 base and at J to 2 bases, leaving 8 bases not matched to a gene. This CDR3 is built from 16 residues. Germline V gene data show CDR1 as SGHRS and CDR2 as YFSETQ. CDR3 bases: TGCGCCAGCAGCTTGTTTCCCGGGACAGGAGCCTACGAGCAGTACTTC. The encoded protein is CASSLFPGTGAYEQYF.

The CDR3 reads CASSRSMGQLNYGYTF. The CDR3 coding sequence is TGTGCCAGCAGCCGATCTATGGGACAGCTTAACTATGGCTACACCTTC. The J gene is TRBJ1-2, the V gene TRBV9; 7 nucleotides match TRBD1. Germline V gives CDR1 SGDLS, CDR2 YYNGEE. With V trimmed by 4 bases and J by 1 base, 10 bases remained unmatched. The CDR3 consists of 16 residues.

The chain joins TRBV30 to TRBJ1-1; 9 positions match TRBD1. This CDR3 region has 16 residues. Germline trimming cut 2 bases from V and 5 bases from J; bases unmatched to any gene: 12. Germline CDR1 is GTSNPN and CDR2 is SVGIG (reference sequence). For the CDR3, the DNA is TGTGCCTGGAGTCATCCGAGGACAGGGGAGAAGACTGAAGCTTTCTTT. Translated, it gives CAWSHPRTGEKTEAFF.

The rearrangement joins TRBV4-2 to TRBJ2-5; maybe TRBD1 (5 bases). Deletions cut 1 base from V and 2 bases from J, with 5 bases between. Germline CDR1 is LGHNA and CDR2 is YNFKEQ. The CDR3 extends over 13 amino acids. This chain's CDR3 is CASSQGQQETQYF. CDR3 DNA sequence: TGTGCCAGCAGCCAAGGACAGCAAGAGACCCAGTACTTC.

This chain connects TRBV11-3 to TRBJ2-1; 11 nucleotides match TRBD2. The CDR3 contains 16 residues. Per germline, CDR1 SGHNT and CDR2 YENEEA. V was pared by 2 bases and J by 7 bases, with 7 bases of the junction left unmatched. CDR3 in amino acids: CASSLLAGGLLNEQFF. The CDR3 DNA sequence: TGTGCCAGCAGCTTACTAGCGGGGGGCCTTCTGAATGAGCAGTTCTTC.

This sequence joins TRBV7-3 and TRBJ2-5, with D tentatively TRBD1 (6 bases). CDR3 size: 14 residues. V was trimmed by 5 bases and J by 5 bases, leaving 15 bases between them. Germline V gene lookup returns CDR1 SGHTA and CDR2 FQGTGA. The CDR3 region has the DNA TGTGCCAGCAGCCTTTCAGGGGCAGGGGAGACCCAGTACTTC. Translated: CASSLSGAGETQYF.

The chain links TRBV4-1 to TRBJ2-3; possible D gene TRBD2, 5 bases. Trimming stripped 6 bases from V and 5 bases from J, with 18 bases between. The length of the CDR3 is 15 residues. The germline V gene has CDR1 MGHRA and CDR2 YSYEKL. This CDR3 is CASRILGLPGDTQYF. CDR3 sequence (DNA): TGCGCCAGCAGAATACTAGGTTTACCAGGAGATACGCAGTATTTT.

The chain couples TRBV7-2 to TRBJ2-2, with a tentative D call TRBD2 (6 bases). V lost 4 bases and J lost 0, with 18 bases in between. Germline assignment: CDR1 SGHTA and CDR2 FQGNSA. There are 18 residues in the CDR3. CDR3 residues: CASSSRGTPGANTGELFF. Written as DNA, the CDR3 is TGTGCCAGCAGCTCTCGAGGGACTCCTGGGGCGAACACCGGGGAGCTGTTTTTT. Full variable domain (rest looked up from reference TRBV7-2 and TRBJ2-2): GAGVSQSPSNKVTEKGKDVELRCDPISGHTALYWYRQSLGQGLEFLIYFQGNSAPDKSGLPSDRFSAERTGGSVSTLTIQRTQQEDSAVYLCASSSRGTPGANTGELFFGEGSRLTVL.

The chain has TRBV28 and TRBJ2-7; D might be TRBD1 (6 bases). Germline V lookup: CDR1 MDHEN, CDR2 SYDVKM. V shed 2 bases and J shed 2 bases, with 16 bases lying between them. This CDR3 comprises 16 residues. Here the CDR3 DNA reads TGTGCCAGCAGTTTACCCGGGACACGGGCCACCTACGAGCAGTACTTC. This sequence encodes CASSLPGTRATYEQYF.

The CDR3 loop is CASSIVFPRTGKLGGYTF. As DNA, the CDR3 is TGTGCCAGTAGTATAGTATTCCCCCGGACAGGGAAGCTGGGCGGCTACACCTTC. The chain joins TRBV19 to TRBJ1-2, with TRBD1 matching 8 bases. Unmatched junction bases numbered 18, after V lost 1 base and J lost 8 bases. Germline V CDR1 and CDR2: LNHDA, SQIVND (reference sequence). This CDR3 is built from 18 residues.

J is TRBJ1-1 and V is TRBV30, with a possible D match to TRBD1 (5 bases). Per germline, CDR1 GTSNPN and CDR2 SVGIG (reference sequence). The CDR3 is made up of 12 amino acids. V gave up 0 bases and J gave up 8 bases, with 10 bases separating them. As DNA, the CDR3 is TGTGCCTGGAGTGTTTGGGGGGGAGAAGCTTTCTTT. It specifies CAWSVWGGEAFF.

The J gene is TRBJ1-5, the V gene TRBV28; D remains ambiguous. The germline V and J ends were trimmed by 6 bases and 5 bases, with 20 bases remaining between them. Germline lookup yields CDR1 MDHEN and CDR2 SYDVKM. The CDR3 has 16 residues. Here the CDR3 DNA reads TGTGCCAGCAGCCTCCCGCGGGCTTCTAGGGATCAGCCCCAGCATTTT. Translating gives CASSLPRASRDQPQHF.

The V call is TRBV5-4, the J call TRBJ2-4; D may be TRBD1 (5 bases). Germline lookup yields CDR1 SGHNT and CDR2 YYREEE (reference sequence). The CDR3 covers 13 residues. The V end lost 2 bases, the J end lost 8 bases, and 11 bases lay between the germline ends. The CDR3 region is CASSFEGADIQYF. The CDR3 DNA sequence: TGTGCCAGCAGCTTCGAAGGGGCGGACATTCAGTACTTC.

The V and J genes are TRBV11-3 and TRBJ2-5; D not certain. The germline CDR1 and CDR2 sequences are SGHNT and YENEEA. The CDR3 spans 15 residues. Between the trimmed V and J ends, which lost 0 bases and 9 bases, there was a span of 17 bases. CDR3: CASSLDRPRSWAQYF. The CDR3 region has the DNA TGTGCCAGCAGCTTAGACAGGCCACGAAGTTGGGCCCAGTACTTC.

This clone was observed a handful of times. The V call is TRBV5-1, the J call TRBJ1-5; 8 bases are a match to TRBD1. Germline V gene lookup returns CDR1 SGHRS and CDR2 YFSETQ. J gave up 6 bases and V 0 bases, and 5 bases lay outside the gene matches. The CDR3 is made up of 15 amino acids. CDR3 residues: CASSLDPGTGQPQHF. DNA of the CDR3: TGCGCCAGCAGCTTGGATCCGGGGACAGGTCAGCCCCAGCATTTT.

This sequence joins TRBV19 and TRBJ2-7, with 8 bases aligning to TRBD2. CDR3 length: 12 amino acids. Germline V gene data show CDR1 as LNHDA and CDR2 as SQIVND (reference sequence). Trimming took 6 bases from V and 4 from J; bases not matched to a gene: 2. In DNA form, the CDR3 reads TGTGCCAGTAGCACTAGCGGTTACGAGCAGTACTTC. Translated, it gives CASSTSGYEQYF.

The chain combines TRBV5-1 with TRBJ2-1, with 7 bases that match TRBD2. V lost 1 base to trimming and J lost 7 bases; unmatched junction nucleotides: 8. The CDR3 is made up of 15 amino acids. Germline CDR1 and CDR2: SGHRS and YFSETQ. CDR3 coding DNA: TGCGCCAGCAGCTTGTCTAGCGGAAGGGTTAATGAGCAGTTCTTC. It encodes CASSLSSGRVNEQFF.

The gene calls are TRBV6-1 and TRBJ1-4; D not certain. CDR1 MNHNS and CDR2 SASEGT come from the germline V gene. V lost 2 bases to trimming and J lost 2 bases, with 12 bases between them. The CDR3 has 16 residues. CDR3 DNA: TGTGCCAGCAGTGAACAACCGCACGCGACTAATGAAAAACTGTTTTTT. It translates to CASSEQPHATNEKLFF.